The clone carrying this T cell receptor beta chain was found many times. Antigen unknown. This sample stems from a study of T cells in Graves' hyperthyroidism and ophthalmopathy. RNA transcripts gave rise to amplified TCR beta CDR3 regions. The HTBI primer set served for first-round RT-PCR of the TCR CDR3. MiXCR, applied by TCRdb to the multiplex PCR reads, yields one record per CDR3 protein. The top ten clones hold under 8% of a sample with some 560,000 distinct CDR3 sequences, about a sixth of them seen once. Study findings and constraints: Clonotypes that were expanded in thyroid above 0.001 mostly appeared in blood too. Classification by a 13 V-J model distinguished ophthalmopathy from stable hyperthyroidism. The model made its ophthalmopathy prediction, and onset followed a median about 5.9 months later.

Uncontrolled infection, other autoimmune disease, pregnancy and lactation each barred patients from inclusion. Losses at the gene ends were 1 base for V and 3 bases for J; bases not matched to a gene: 3. The V gene's germline CDR1 is DFQATT and CDR2 SNEGSKA (reference sequence). This CDR3 is built from 14 residues. The receptor was derived from a woman aged 25 to 39 with Graves' hyperthyroidism. J is TRBJ2-3 and V is TRBV20-1, with 8 bases aligning to TRBD2. The sample taken for sequencing was blood. CDR3 residues: CSARGLAQTDTQYF. The CDR3 DNA is TGCAGTGCTAGAGGACTAGCGCAAACAGATACGCAGTATTTT.